The 30 T cell receptor beta chains presented below share a single source sample, sequenced in a study of breast tumors, draining lymph nodes, adjacent tissues. One entry per CDR3 protein results from TCRdb running MiXCR on the multiplex PCR reads. This sample has approximately 250,000 distinct CDR3 sequences, with around 34% found just once. Samples came from axillary lymph nodes draining the breast cancer. The sample taken for sequencing was axillary lymph node tissue. The receptor set was obtained from a female donor with breast cancer. Some clones in this sample may be carry-over from other donors' samples.

This clonotype was counted only a few times. This could be a read error, since a much larger clone is one nucleotide away. The rearrangement links TRBV20-1 to TRBJ1-2, with 7 bases aligning to TRBD1. The V segment lost 0 bases and the J segment 8 bases; nucleotides outside the gene matches: 9. Germline CDR1 DFQATT, CDR2 SNEGSKA (reference sequence). The CDR3 is made up of 14 amino acids. The CDR3 DNA reads TGCAGTGCTAGAGATCCACAGGGGATTGCCGGCTACACCTTC. Its translation is CSARDPQGIAGYTF.

The rearrangement joins TRBV20-1 to TRBJ1-3, with D possibly being TRBD1 (5 bases). The better agreement between TRBJ1-5 and the DNA end casts doubt on the J call. The CDR3 contains 16 residues. Germline CDR1 is DFQATT and CDR2 is SNEGSKA (reference sequence). CDR3 sequence reads: CSARDPGGVSNQPQHF. In nucleotides, the CDR3 is TGCAGTGCTAGAGATCCGGGGGGTGTAAGCAATCAGCCCCAGCATTTT.

This clonotype has at least ten counts. The chain links TRBV9 to TRBJ2-3, with D tentatively TRBD1 or TRBD2 (5 bases each). The CDR3 runs 16 residues. Trimming left V 3 bases short and J 6 bases short, with 20 bases between. Per the germline V gene, CDR1 is SGDLS and CDR2 is YYNGEE. As DNA, the CDR3 is TGTGCCAGCAGCGGGGGGTCGGACGGCGGACTTGATACGCAGTATTTT. This translates into CASSGGSDGGLDTQYF.

The genes are TRBV7-3 and TRBJ2-7; D is possibly TRBD1 (6 bases). This CDR3 spans 17 amino acids. The germline V and J ends were trimmed by 4 bases and 0 bases, with 19 bases remaining between them. Germline assignment: CDR1 SGHTA and CDR2 FQGTGA. The CDR3 DNA reads TGTGCCAGCAGCTCCAAAGCTAGGGGGACCAACTCCTACGAGCAGTACTTC. This sequence encodes CASSSKARGTNSYEQYF.

This chain links TRBV6-5 with TRBJ2-7; TRBD2 agrees at 14 bases. This CDR3 is built from 15 residues. The V gene end was trimmed by 9 bases and the J gene end by 4 bases; junction bases not matched to a gene: 8. CDR1 and CDR2 (germline): MNHEY, SVGAGI. The CDR3 sequence: CARRLAGGFGYEQYF. The CDR3 bases are TGTGCCAGAAGACTAGCGGGAGGGTTCGGGTACGAGCAGTACTTC.

This clonotype appeared once. Given a much more abundant clone one base away, this may be a read error. V usage is TRBV27 and J usage is TRBJ2-3; a possible D gene is TRBD1 (6 bases). Germline loops: CDR1 MNHEY, CDR2 SMNVEV (reference sequence). The CDR3 has 12 amino acids. The V end was cut by 6 bases, the J end by 4 bases, with 8 bases between. This CDR3 reads CASRTGSDTQYF. DNA of the CDR3: TGTGCCAGCAGAACAGGGTCAGATACGCAGTATTTT.

This clonotype was recorded many times. The J gene is TRBJ1-5, the V gene TRBV9, with no clear D. The V and J ends lost 4 bases and 0 bases respectively, with 8 bases between them. The CDR3 spans 14 residues. The germline CDR1 and CDR2 sequences are SGDLS and YYNGEE. The CDR3 loop is CASSRELSNQPQHF. CDR3 sequence (DNA): TGTGCCAGCAGCCGGGAACTTAGCAATCAGCCCCAGCATTTT.

This clonotype was seen at least ten times. This sequence joins TRBV9 and TRBJ2-3; no reliable D call. Germline V CDR1 and CDR2: SGDLS, YYNGEE. The CDR3 is 15 amino acids. V was clipped by 0 bases and J by 2 bases, with 10 bases between them. The DNA of the CDR3 is TGTGCCAGCAGCGTAGGGCTATGGACCACAGATACGCAGTATTTT. This codes for CASSVGLWTTDTQYF.

The V call is TRBV5-1, the J call TRBJ2-1; 8 bases map to TRBD2. Trimming removed 4 bases from V and 4 bases from J; junction bases left unmatched: 10. Germline assignment: CDR1 SGHRS and CDR2 YFSETQ. This CDR3 has 16 residues. CDR3 DNA sequence: TGCGCCAGCAGCATTAATAGCGGGGATGGATACAATGAGCAGTTCTTC. Protein sequence: CASSINSGDGYNEQFF.

This clonotype was recorded many times. The V call is TRBV7-3, the J call TRBJ2-3, with D perhaps being TRBD1 or TRBD2 (5 bases each). CDR1 is SGHTA and CDR2 is FQGTGA in the germline V gene. The CDR3 is 15 amino acids. The V and J ends lost 5 bases and 3 bases respectively, with 15 bases between them. The CDR3 spells CASSPRGRETDTQYF. The CDR3 nucleotides are TGTGCCAGCAGCCCGAGGGGCAGGGAAACAGATACGCAGTATTTT. The entire variable domain, with the rest obtained from reference TRBV7-3 and TRBJ2-3, is as follows: GAGVSQTPSNKVTEKGKYVELRCDPISGHTALYWYRQSLGQGPEFLIYFQGTGAADDSGLPNDRFFAVRPEGSVSTLKIQRTERGDSAVYLCASSPRGRETDTQYFGPGTRLTVL.

This clonotype was found once. This chain's CDR3 is CTTSFIPLGRRALYNEQFF. The CDR3 DNA reads as TGTACCACCAGCTTTATCCCCCTCGGTAGGCGGGCTCTCTACAATGAGCAGTTCTTC. The V and J genes are TRBV7-9 and TRBJ2-1; D is perhaps TRBD2 (5 bases). The CDR3 contains 19 residues. CDR1 SEHNR and CDR2 FQNEAQ come from the germline V gene (reference sequence).

The CDR3 bases are TGTGCCAGCAGCGCAATGGGGCCAAGAGGCAATCAGCCCCAGCATTTT. Protein product: CASSAMGPRGNQPQHF. This chain uses TRBV7-3 with TRBJ1-5; a weak D match, TRBD1 (5 bases). V lost 5 bases and J lost 2, with 16 bases in between. Germline V gene sequence: CDR1 SGHTA, CDR2 FQGTGA. CDR3 length: 16 residues.

In this sample, this clonotype turned up many times. CDR3 protein: CASSGESGTSRADTQYF. The CDR3, as DNA: TGTGCCAGTAGTGGGGAATCCGGGACTAGCCGGGCAGATACGCAGTATTTT. The chain has TRBV19 and TRBJ2-3, with TRBD2 matching over 9 bases. With 5 bases clipped from V and 4 bases from J, the junction kept 13 bases outside the gene matches. Germline loops: CDR1 LNHDA, CDR2 SQIVND (reference sequence). The CDR3 is 17 residues long.

The V and J genes are TRBV19 and TRBJ2-2, with a weak D call TRBD1 (5 bases). CDR1 and CDR2 from the germline V gene are LNHDA and SQIVND (reference sequence). The CDR3 loop spans 17 amino acids. Trimming stripped 3 bases from V and 2 bases from J, with 16 bases between. CDR3 DNA: TGTGCCAGTAGTATTAAAAGCTCTGGGGCCAACACCGGGGAGCTGTTTTTT. As protein: CASSIKSSGANTGELFF.

This clonotype was recorded at least ten times. CDR3 DNA sequence: TGTGCCAGCAAGAGGGGGGGAGAGACCCAGTACTTC. It codes for CASKRGGETQYF. This chain links TRBV6-6 with TRBJ2-5, with D possibly being TRBD2 (7 bases). This CDR3 contains 12 residues. Germline V gene lookup returns CDR1 MNHNY and CDR2 SVGAGI (reference sequence). V was trimmed by 7 bases and J by 4 bases, leaving 10 bases between them.

Points on this clonotype: A much larger clone differs from this one at a single base, so this may be a read error. The chain employs TRBV6-5 and TRBJ2-3; 10 bases match TRBD2. This CDR3 has 15 residues. The V segment lost 5 bases and the J segment 2 bases; nucleotides outside the gene matches: 4. Germline V gives CDR1 MNHEY, CDR2 SVGAGI. CDR3 residues: CASSPAGGYTDTQYF. The CDR3, as DNA: TGTGCCAGCAGTCCAGCGGGGGGGTACACAGATACGCAGTATTTT.

This clonotype was counted many times. The V call is TRBV3-1, the J call TRBJ1-6; D call uncertain. Germline V CDR1 and CDR2: LGHDT, YNNKEL (reference sequence). The V gene lost 3 bases and the J gene lost 8 bases, with 14 bases spanning the gap. The CDR3 consists of 15 residues. The CDR3 spells CASSQGISNDSPLHF. The CDR3 nucleotides read TGTGCCAGCAGCCAGGGGATATCGAATGATTCACCCCTCCACTTT.

The V and J genes are TRBV2 and TRBJ1-2, with D perhaps matching TRBD1 (5 bases). The germline gives CDR1 SNHLY, CDR2 FYNNEI. The V end was cut by 5 bases, the J end by 2 bases, with 9 bases between. The CDR3 is made up of 13 amino acids. CDR3 sequence reads: CASSLQANYGYTF. CDR3 nucleotides: TGTGCCAGCAGTTTACAGGCCAACTATGGCTACACCTTC.

This clonotype was recorded at least ten times. The CDR3 reads CASSRGERPREEQFF. The CDR3, as DNA: TGTGCCAGCAGCCGTGGCGAGCGGCCCAGGGAGGAGCAGTTCTTC. The genes are TRBV2 and TRBJ2-1; perhaps D is TRBD1 or TRBD2 (5 bases each). V dropped 6 bases and J dropped 10 bases, with 22 bases sitting between them. CDR1 is SNHLY and CDR2 is FYNNEI in the germline V gene. CDR3 length: 15 amino acids.

This clonotype has ten or more counts. The V gene is TRBV11-2, the J gene TRBJ1-6; 9 bases align to TRBD1. J gave up 4 bases and V 2 bases, and 6 bases lay outside the gene matches. This CDR3 region has 17 residues. Germline V CDR1 and CDR2: SGHAT, FQNNGV. Here the CDR3 reads CASSLYRDRDYNSPLHF. CDR3 sequence (DNA): TGTGCCAGCAGCTTATATCGGGACAGGGATTATAATTCACCCCTCCACTTT. The variable domain in full, completed from reference TRBV11-2 and TRBJ1-6, reads EAGVAQSPRYKIIEKRQSVAFWCNPISGHATLYWYQQILGQGPKLLIQFQNNGVVDDSQLPKDRFSAERLKGVDSTLKIQPAKLEDSAVYLCASSLYRDRDYNSPLHFGNGTRLTVT.

This clonotype came up many times. The V gene is TRBV11-2, the J gene TRBJ1-2; possible D gene TRBD1, 6 bases. The CDR3 contains 15 residues. CDR1 is SGHAT and CDR2 is FQNNGV in the germline V gene. The V and J ends lost 5 bases and 3 bases respectively, with 16 bases between them. Here the CDR3 DNA reads TGTGCCAGCAGCGGATACAGGGACGGCTACTATGGCTACACCTTC. Its protein is CASSGYRDGYYGYTF.

With respect to this clonotype: This CDR3 fails to terminate in the conserved phenylalanine or tryptophan, so it likely reflects a read error. The V and J genes are TRBV7-3 and TRBJ1-6; D gene ambiguous. The CDR3 is 13 amino acids. CDR1 SGHTA and CDR2 FQGTGA come from the germline V gene. Trimming took off 0 bases at V and 9 bases at J, with 6 bases between the two ends. The CDR3 nucleotides are TGTGCCAGCAGCTTAACGGTCGGTTCACCCCTCCACCTT. This encodes CASSLTVGSPLHL.

The chain joins TRBV5-8 to TRBJ2-5; 8 bases fit TRBD1. The CDR3 loop spans 14 amino acids. V was clipped by 4 bases and J by 2 bases; unmatched bases: 4. Per the germline V gene, CDR1 is SGHTS and CDR2 is YDEGEE. Here the CDR3 DNA reads TGTGCCAGCAGCCCGGACAGGGTTCAAGAGACCCAGTACTTC. Amino acid sequence: CASSPDRVQETQYF.

This clonotype was counted a few times. Possible read error: a much larger clone is one base away. The genes are TRBV20-1 and TRBJ2-5; 8 nucleotides align to TRBD1. Germline CDR1 is DFQATT and CDR2 is SNEGSKA (reference sequence). This CDR3 has 13 residues. V lost 8 bases, J lost 3 bases, and 8 bases stayed unmatched. The DNA for the CDR3 is TGCAGTACTGACGGGACAGGAAAAGAGACCCAGTACTTC. Translation: CSTDGTGKETQYF.

This clonotype was recorded a few times. This may be a read error: a much more frequent sequence differs by one nucleotide. V gene TRBV20-1 combines with J gene TRBJ2-5, with TRBD1 matching over 7 bases. The CDR3 has 14 amino acids. The V gene's germline CDR1 is DFQATT and CDR2 SNEGSKA (reference sequence). CDR3 region: CSAIDRVRQATQYF. Here the CDR3 DNA reads TGCAGTGCCATTGACAGGGTGAGGCAAGCGACCCAGTACTTC.

This clonotype showed up just a few times. The V and J genes are TRBV5-4 and TRBJ2-5; possible D gene TRBD2, 7 bases. Deletions cut 3 bases from V and 5 bases from J, with 14 bases between. Germline V lookup: CDR1 SGHNT, CDR2 YYREEE (reference sequence). This CDR3 comprises 14 residues. CDR3: CASSSKGGVETQYF. The CDR3 nucleotides read TGTGCCAGCAGCTCGAAGGGGGGGGTTGAGACCCAGTACTTC.

This clonotype was counted many times. The chain is built from TRBV10-3 and TRBJ2-3; 15 nucleotides line up with TRBD2. V dropped 4 bases and J dropped 2; count of bases not matched to a gene: 1. The V gene's germline CDR1 is ENHRY and CDR2 SYGVKD. The length of the CDR3 is 16 residues. The CDR3 reads CAISGTSGGATDTQYF. Here the CDR3 DNA reads TGTGCCATCAGTGGGACTAGCGGGGGGGCCACAGATACGCAGTATTTT.

This clonotype was observed many times. The rearrangement uses TRBV7-2 and TRBJ2-5; the D is unclear. The CDR3 is made up of 13 amino acids. Trimming removed 6 bases from V and 5 bases from J, with 13 bases in between. Germline CDR1 is SGHTA and CDR2 is FQGNSA. The CDR3 DNA sequence: TGTGCCAGCAGTCAAGGGTTTGAGGAGACCCAGTACTTC. Residues: CASSQGFEETQYF.

This clonotype was picked up many times. The J gene is TRBJ2-7, the V gene TRBV2; 7 positions agree with TRBD2. The CDR3 covers 15 residues. Losses at the gene ends were 6 bases for V and 0 bases for J; bases not matched to a gene: 8. Germline lookup yields CDR1 SNHLY and CDR2 FYNNEI. In DNA, the CDR3 is TGTGCCAGCAGCCTGGGGGGGTCCTACTCCTACGAGCAGTACTTC. Amino acid sequence: CASSLGGSYSYEQYF.

On this clonotype itself: A much more abundant neighbour one base away suggests this may be a read error. The CDR3 is CASSLIPDTNYGYPF. The CDR3 bases are TGCGCCAGCAGCTTGATTCCAGATACTAACTATGGCTACCCCTTC. The V call is TRBV7-2, the J call TRBJ1-2; D is unresolved. The CDR3 consists of 15 residues. In germline, CDR1 is SGHTA, CDR2 FQGNSA.